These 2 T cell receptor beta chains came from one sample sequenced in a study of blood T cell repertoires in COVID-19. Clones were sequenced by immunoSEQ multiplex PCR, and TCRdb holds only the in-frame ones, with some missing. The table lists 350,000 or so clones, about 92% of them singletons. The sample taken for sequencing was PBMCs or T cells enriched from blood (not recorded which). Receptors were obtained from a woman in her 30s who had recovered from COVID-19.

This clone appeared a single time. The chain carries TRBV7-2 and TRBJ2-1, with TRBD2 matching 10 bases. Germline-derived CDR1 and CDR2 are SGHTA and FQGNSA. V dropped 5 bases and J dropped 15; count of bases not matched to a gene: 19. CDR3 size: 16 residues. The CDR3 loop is CASSPGASGSFGGWFF. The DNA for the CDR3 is TGTGCCAGCAGCCCGGGGGCTAGCGGGAGTTTTGGGGGATGGTTCTTC.

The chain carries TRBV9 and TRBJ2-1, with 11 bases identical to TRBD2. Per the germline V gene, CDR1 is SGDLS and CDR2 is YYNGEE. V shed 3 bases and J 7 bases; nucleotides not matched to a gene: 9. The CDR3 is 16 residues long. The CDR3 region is CASSAGTSGFVNEQFF. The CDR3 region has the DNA TGTGCCAGCAGCGCCGGGACTAGCGGTTTCGTGAATGAGCAGTTCTTC. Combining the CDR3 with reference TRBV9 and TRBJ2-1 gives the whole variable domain DSGVTQTPKHLITATGQRVTLRCSPRSGDLSVYWYQQSLDQGLQFLIQYYNGEERAKGNILERFSAQQFPDLHSELNLSSLELGDSALYFCASSAGTSGFVNEQFFGPGTRLTVL.